Detailed here is one T cell receptor beta chain. While infection was still active, Seattle patients were enrolled and then followed longitudinally. The sample belongs to a study of blood T cell repertoires in COVID-19. Study-wide context: The samples span acute and convalescent COVID-19 from the United States, Italy and Spain. T cells, B-cell-depleted T cells, or PBMCs provided the cDNA or gDNA that served as material.

Methods used by the authors: Amplified reference gene primers provided the basis for estimating nucleated cell counts. Sequencing was performed with immunoSEQ multiplex PCR; in TCRdb, only in-frame clones are kept and a portion is missing. D and trimming come from the DNA, and the V and J calls and clone size come from that table. The sample lists roughly 160,000 clones; 70% to 90% were seen once. J gave up 3 bases and V 3 bases, and 4 bases lay outside the gene matches. This CDR3 has 15 residues. The germline V gene has CDR1 KGHSH and CDR2 LQKENI. This clonotype was obtained from a man older than 75 with COVID-19, enrolled during active disease. The genes are TRBV18 and TRBJ2-2, with 7 bases aligning to TRBD1. The sequencing input was peripheral blood. CDR3 DNA: TGTGCCAGCTCACCTAGACAGGGAGACACCGGGGAGCTGTTTTTT. This translates into CASSPRQGDTGELFF.